This T cell receptor beta chain is drawn from a study of OX40 agonist ivuxolimab in advanced cancers. Broader study findings: Partial responders receiving 0.1-3.0 mg/kg showed among the lowest clonal expansion.

This CDR3 contains 11 residues. The germline V gene has CDR1 MNHNS and CDR2 SASEGT. The V gene lost 4 bases and the J gene lost 10 bases, with 8 bases spanning the gap. Baseline, cycle 4 day 1, and cycle 7 day 1 were the blood sampling points. In regard to this clone: Its antigen is still unknown.

Generated by immunoSEQ multiplex PCR, the TCRdb table keeps only in-frame clones and is missing some. This table holds 50,000 to 65,000 clones, 87% found once. V and J are TRBV6-1 and TRBJ2-1; D ambiguous. This clonotype was obtained from an adult with an advanced solid tumor such as melanoma, head and neck, liver or kidney cancer. This sample comprised CD4+ or CD8+ T cells sorted from blood, obtained in a trial of the OX40 agonist ivuxolimab. Here the CDR3 reads CASSARGEQFF. For the CDR3, the DNA is TGTGCCAGCAGTGCCCGTGGGGAGCAGTTCTTC.